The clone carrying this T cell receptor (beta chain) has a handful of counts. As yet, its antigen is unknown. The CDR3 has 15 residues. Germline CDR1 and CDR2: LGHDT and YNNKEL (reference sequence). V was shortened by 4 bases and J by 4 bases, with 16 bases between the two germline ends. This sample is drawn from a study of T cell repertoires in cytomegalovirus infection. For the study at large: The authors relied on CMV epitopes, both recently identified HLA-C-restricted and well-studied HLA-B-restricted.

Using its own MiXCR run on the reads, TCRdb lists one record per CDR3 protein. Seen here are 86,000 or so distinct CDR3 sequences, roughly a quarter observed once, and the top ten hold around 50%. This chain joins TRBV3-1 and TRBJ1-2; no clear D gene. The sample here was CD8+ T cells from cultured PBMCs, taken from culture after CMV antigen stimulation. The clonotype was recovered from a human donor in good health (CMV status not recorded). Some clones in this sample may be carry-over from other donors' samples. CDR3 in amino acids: CASSPNSGGSYGYTF. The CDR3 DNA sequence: TGTGCCAGCAGCCCGAACTCCGGCGGGTCCTATGGCTACACCTTC.